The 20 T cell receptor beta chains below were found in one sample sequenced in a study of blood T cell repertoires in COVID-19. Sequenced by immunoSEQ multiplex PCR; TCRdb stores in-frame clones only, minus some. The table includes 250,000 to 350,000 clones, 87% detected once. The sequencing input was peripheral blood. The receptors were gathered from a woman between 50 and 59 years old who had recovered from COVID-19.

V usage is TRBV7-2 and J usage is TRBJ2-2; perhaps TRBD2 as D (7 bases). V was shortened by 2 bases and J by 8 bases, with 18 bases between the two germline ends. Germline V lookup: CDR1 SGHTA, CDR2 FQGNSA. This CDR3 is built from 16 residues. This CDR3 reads CASSLFGRGWAGELFF. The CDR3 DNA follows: TGTGCCAGCAGCTTATTTGGGAGGGGGTGGGCGGGGGAGCTGTTTTTT.

CDR3 coding DNA: TGTGCCAGCAGCCTCATGGGGACAGGGGGCGCGTTGGGCCAGTTCTTC. Protein product: CASSLMGTGGALGQFF. V and J are TRBV27 and TRBJ2-1; 12 bases align to TRBD1. V shed 6 bases, J shed 13 bases, and the junction held 16 bases outside the gene matches. The germline gives CDR1 MNHEY, CDR2 SMNVEV (reference sequence). The CDR3 contains 16 residues.

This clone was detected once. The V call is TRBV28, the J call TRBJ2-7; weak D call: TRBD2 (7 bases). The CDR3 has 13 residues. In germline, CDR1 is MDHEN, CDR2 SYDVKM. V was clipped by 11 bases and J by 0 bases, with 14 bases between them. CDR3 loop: CALSGGISYEQYF. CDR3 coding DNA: TGTGCCTTATCGGGGGGCATCTCCTACGAGCAGTACTTC. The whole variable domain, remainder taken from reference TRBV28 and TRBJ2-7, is DVKVTQSSRYLVKRTGEKVFLECVQDMDHENMFWYRQDPGLGLRLIYFSYDVKMKEKGDIPEGYSVSREKKERFSLILESASTNQTSMYLCALSGGISYEQYFGPGTRLTVT.

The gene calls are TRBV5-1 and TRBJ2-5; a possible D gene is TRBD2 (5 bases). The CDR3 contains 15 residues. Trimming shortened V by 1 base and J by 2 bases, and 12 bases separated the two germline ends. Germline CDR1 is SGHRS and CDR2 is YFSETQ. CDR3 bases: TGCGCCAGCAGCTTGTTCGGACTGGATCAAGAGACCCAGTACTTC. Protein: CASSLFGLDQETQYF. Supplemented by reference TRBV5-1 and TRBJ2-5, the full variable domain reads KAGVTQTPRYLIKTRGQQVTLSCSPISGHRSVSWYQQTPGQGLQFLFEYFSETQRNKGNFPGRFSGRQFSNSRSEMNVSTLELGDSALYLCASSLFGLDQETQYFGPGTRLLVL.

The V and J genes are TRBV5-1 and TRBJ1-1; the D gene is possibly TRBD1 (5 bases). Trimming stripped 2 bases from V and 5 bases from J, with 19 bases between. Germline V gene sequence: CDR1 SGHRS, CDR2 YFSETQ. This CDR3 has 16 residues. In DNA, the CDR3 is TGCGCCAGCAGCTTTGGGGTCAGGGTCTCGGTAACTGAAGCTTTCTTT. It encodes CASSFGVRVSVTEAFF.

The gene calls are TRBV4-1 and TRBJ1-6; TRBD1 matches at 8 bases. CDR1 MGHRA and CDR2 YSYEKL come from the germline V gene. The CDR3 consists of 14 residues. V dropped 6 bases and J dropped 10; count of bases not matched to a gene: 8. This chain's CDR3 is CASSLGQGNSPLHF. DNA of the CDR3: TGCGCCAGCAGTCTCGGACAGGGAAACTCACCCCTCCACTTT.

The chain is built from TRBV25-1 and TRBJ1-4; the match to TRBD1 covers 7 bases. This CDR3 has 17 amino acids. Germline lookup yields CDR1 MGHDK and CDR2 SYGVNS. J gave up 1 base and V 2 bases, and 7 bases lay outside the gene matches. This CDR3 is CASSEPGQLVTNEKLFF. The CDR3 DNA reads TGTGCCAGCAGTGAACCGGGACAGCTGGTAACTAATGAAAAACTGTTTTTT. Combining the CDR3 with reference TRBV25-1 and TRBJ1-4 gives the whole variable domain EADIYQTPRYLVIGTGKKITLECSQTMGHDKMYWYQQDPGMELHLIHYSYGVNSTEKGDLSSESTVSRIRTEHFPLTLESARPSHTSQYLCASSEPGQLVTNEKLFFGSGTQLSVL.

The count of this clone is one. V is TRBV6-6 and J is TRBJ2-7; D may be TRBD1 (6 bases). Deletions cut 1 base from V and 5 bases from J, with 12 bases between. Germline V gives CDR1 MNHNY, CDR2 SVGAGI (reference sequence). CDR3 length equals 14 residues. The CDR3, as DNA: TGTGCCAGCAGTTACTTAACAGGGTACAACGAGCAGTACTTC. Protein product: CASSYLTGYNEQYF.

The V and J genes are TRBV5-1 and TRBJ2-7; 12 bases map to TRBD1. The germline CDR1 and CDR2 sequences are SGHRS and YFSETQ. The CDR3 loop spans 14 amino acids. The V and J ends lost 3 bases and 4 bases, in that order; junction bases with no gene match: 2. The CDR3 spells CASSWGQGAYEQYF. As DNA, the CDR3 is TGCGCCAGCAGCTGGGGACAGGGGGCTTACGAGCAGTACTTC.

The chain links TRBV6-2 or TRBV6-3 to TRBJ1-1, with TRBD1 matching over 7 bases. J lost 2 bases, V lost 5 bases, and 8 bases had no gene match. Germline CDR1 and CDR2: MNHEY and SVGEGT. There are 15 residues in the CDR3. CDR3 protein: CASSDPGGSNTEAFF. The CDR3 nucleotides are TGTGCCAGCAGTGATCCAGGGGGATCAAACACTGAAGCTTTCTTT.

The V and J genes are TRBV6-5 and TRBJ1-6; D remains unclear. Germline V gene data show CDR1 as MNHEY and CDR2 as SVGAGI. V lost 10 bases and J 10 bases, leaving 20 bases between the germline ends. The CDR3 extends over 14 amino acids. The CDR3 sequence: CATRGPGSGSPLHF. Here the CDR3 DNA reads TGTGCCACTCGTGGTCCGGGGTCGGGGTCACCCCTCCACTTT.

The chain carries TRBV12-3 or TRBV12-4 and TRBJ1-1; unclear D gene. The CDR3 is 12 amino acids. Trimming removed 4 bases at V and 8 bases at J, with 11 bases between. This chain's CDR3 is CASSSIVAEAFF. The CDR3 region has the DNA TGTGCCAGCAGTTCAATTGTCGCGGAAGCTTTCTTT.

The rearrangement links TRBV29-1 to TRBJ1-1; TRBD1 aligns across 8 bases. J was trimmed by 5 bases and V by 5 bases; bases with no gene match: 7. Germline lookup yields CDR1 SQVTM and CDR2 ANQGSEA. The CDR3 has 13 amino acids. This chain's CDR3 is CSVRTGGLTEAFF. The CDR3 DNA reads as TGCAGCGTTCGAACAGGGGGGCTGACTGAAGCTTTCTTT.

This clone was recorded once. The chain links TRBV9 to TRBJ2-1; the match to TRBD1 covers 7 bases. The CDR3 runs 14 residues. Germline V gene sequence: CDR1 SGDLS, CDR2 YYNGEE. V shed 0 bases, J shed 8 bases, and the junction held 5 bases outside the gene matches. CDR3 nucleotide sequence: TGTGCCAGCAGCGTAGCTGGACAGGATTATGAGCAGTTCTTC. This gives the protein CASSVAGQDYEQFF.

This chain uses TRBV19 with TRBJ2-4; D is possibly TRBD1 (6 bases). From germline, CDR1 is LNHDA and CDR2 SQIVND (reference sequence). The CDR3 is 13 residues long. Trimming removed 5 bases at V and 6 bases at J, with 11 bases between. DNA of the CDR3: TGTGCCAGTAGTCCGACAGGCTTAAACATTCAGTACTTC. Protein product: CASSPTGLNIQYF. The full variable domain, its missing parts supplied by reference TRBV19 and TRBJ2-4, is DGGITQSPKYLFRKEGQNVTLSCEQNLNHDAMYWYRQDPGQGLRLIYYSQIVNDFQKGDIAEGYSVSREKKESFPLTVTSAQKNPTAFYLCASSPTGLNIQYFGAGTRLSVL.

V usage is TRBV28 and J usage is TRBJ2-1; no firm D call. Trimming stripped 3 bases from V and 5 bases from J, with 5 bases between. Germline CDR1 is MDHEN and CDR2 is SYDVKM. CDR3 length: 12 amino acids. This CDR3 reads CASSFRDNEQFF. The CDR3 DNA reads TGTGCCAGCAGTTTCCGCGACAATGAGCAGTTCTTC. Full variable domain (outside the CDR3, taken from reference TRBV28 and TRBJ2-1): DVKVTQSSRYLVKRTGEKVFLECVQDMDHENMFWYRQDPGLGLRLIYFSYDVKMKEKGDIPEGYSVSREKKERFSLILESASTNQTSMYLCASSFRDNEQFFGPGTRLTVL.

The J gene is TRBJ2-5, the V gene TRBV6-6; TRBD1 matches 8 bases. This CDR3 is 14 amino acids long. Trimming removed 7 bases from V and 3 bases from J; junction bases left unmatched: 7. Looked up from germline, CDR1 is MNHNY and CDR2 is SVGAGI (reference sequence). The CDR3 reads CASIPGTGEETQYF. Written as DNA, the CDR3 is TGTGCCAGCATCCCCGGGACAGGCGAAGAGACCCAGTACTTC.

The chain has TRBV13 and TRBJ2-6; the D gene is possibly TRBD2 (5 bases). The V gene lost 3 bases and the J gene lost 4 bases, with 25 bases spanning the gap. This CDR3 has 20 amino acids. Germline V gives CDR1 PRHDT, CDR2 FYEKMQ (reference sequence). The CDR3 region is CASSFGYNTRTITGANVLTF. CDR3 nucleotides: TGTGCCAGCAGCTTTGGTTATAATACTAGGACCATCACAGGGGCCAACGTCCTGACTTTC.

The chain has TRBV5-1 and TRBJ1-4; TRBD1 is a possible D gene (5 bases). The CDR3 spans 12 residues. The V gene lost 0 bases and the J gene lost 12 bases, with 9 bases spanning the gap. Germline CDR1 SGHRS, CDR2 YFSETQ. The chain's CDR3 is CASSLVGGQLFF. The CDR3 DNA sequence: TGCGCCAGCAGCTTGGTCGGGGGACAACTGTTTTTT.

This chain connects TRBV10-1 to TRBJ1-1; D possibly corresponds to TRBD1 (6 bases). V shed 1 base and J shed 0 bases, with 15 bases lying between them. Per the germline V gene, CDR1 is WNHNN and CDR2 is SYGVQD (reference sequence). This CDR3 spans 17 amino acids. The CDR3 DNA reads TGCGCCAGCAGTGAGTTGGGGGGGCCCGGGATGAACACTGAAGCTTTCTTT. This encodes CASSELGGPGMNTEAFF.